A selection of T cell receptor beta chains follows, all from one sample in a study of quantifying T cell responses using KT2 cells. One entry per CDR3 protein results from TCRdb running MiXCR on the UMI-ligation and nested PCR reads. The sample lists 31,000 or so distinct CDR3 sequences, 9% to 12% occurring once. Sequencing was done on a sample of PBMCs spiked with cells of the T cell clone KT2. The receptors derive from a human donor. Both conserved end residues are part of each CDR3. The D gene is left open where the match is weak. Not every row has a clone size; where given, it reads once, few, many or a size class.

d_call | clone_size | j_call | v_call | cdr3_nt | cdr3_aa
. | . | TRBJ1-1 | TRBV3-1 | TGTGCCAGCAGCCAAGATGGCCGGCTGAACACTGAAGCTTTCTTT | CASSQDGRLNTEAFF
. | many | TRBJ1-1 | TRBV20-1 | TGCAGTGCCTCCGAGGGCTTAAACGCTGAAGCTTTCTTT | CSASEGLNAEAFF
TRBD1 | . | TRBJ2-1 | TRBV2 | TGTGCCAGCAGTGAGATGGGACAGGGGCTGAGTGAGCAGTTCTTC | CASSEMGQGLSEQFF
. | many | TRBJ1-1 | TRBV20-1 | TGCAGTGCGGTACAGGTAATGAACACTGAAGCTTTCTTT | CSAVQVMNTEAFF
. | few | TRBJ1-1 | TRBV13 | TGTGCCAGCAGCCTAAAGGACACACAGAACACTGAAGCTTTCTTT | CASSLKDTQNTEAFF
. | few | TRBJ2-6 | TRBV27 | TGTGCCAGCGCCACGTACTCTGGGGCCAACGTCCTGACTTTC | CASATYSGANVLTF
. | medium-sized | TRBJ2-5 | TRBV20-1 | TGCAGTGCTAGAGTTGGAGGGCAGACCCAGTACTTC | CSARVGGQTQYF
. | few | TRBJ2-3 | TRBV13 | TGTGCCAGCAGCTTGGGGGGCCGGCGAACGCAGTATTTT | CASSLGGRRTQYF
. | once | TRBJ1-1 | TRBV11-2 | TGTGCCAGCAGCTCCGGACAGAGATATGAAGCTTTCTTT | CASSSGQRYEAFF
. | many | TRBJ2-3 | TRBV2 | TGTGCCAGCAGTACCGGGACTCTCGGCACAGATACGCAGTATTTT | CASSTGTLGTDTQYF
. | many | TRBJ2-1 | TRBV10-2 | TGCGCCAGCAGTCCAGGGGTCGATGAGCAGTTCTTC | CASSPGVDEQFF
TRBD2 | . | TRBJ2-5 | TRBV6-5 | TGTGCCAGCAGTTACCCGACTAGCGGGGGCGTAGAGACCCAGTACTTC | CASSYPTSGGVETQYF
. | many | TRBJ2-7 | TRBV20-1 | TGCAGTGCTAGGGGCCCGGGTGGGCCAGCCTACGAGCAGTACTTC | CSARGPGGPAYEQYF
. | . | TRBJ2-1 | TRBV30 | TGTGCCTGGAGTGTATATTTTCCGCCGTTAGAGCAGTTCTTC | CAWSVYFPPLEQFF
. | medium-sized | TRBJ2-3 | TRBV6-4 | TGTGCCAGCAGTGACGGAGGACACACAGATACGCAGTATTTT | CASSDGGHTDTQYF
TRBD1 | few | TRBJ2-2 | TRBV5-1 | TGCGCCAGCCTACCTTACAGGGGCGCGAACACCGGGGAGCTGTTTTTT | CASLPYRGANTGELFF
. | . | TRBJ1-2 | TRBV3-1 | TGTGCCAGCAGCCAAGCAATTCGCGGACGGACGAAGTTGAGCTGGACCTTC | CASSQAIRGRTKLSWTF
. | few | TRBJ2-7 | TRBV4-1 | TGCGCCAGCAGCCAAGACCCCGGTTGGGGGTCCTACGAGCAGTACTTC | CASSQDPGWGSYEQYF
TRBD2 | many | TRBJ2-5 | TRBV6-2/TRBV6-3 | TGTGCCAGCAGTTTATCCACTAGCGCAGAGACCCAGTACTTC | CASSLSTSAETQYF
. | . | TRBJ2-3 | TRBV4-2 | TGTGCCAGCAGCCAAGATGAGCGGGACATCACAGATACGCAGTATTTT | CASSQDERDITDTQYF
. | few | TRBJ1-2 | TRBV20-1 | TGCAGTGCTAGAGAGGACAGTAGGAGGAGTGGCTACACCTTC | CSAREDSRRSGYTF
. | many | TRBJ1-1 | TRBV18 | TGTGCCAGCTCACCCGGGGAGCACACTGAAGCTTTCTTT | CASSPGEHTEAFF
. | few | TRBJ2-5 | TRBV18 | TGTGCCAGCTCACCAAGAGGGACGGGAGAGACCCAGTACTTC | CASSPRGTGETQYF
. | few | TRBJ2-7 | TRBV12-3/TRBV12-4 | TGTGCCAGCAGGGCAGAGTCCTACGAGCAGTACTTC | CASRAESYEQYF
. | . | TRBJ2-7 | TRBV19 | TGTGCCAGTAGTATGGGCAGGGTAGACGAGCAGTACTTC | CASSMGRVDEQYF
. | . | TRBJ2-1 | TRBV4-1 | TGCGCCAGCAGCGGGGGGGGCACAGCTAGCCGCTCCTACAATGAGCAGTTCTTC | CASSGGGTASRSYNEQFF
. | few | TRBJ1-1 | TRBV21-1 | TGTGCCAGCAGCAACCCCACCTGGGCTGAAGCTTTCTTT | CASSNPTWAEAFF
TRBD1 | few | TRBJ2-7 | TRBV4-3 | TGCGCCAGCAGCCGAGGACAGGGACAATACGAGCAGTACTTC | CASSRGQGQYEQYF
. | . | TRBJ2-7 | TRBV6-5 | TGTGCCAGCAGATCGCCGGGACGGAGGGACGAGCAGTACTTC | CASRSPGRRDEQYF
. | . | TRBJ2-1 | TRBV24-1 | TGTGCCACCAGTGAGCGTCTAGCGAAACCCTCCTACAATGAGCAGTTCTTC | CATSERLAKPSYNEQFF
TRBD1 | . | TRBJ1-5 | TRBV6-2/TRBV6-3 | TGTGCCAGCAGAGGGACAGCAATGGGGGACCAGCATTTT | CASRGTAMGDQHF
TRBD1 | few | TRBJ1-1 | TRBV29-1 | TGCAGCGTTATACGGACAGGGAACACTGAAGCTTTCTTT | CSVIRTGNTEAFF
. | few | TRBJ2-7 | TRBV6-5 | TGTGCCAGCAGTTATGGGGGACCTAGCCGAGGAGCCTACGAGCAGTACTTC | CASSYGGPSRGAYEQYF
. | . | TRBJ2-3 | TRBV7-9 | TGTGCCAGCAGCTTCATCGCAGATACGCAGTATTTT | CASSFIADTQYF
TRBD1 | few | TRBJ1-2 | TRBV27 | TGTGCCAGCAGTTTGACAGGGCTTCGCTATGGCTACACCTTC | CASSLTGLRYGYTF
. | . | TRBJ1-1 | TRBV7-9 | TGTGCCAGCATCTCCGGGATTGAAGCTTTCTTT | CASISGIEAFF
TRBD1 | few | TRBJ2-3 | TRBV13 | TGTGCCAGCAGCTTAGGTCCGACAGGGAGCACAGATACGCAGTATTTT | CASSLGPTGSTDTQYF
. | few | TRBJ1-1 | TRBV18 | TGTGCCAGCGCTTCGACCGGAGGGGTCACTGAAGCTTTCTTT | CASASTGGVTEAFF
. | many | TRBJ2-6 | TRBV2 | TGTGCCAGCAGTGATCGCGGTACTGGGGCCAACGTCCTGACTTTC | CASSDRGTGANVLTF
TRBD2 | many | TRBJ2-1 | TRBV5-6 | TGTGCCAGCAGCTTCGGGGGGTGGCCGTCCTACAATGAGCAGTTCTTC | CASSFGGWPSYNEQFF
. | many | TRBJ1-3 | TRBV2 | TGTGCCAGCAGGTCAGGGGTGTTTTCTGGAAACACCATATATTTT | CASRSGVFSGNTIYF
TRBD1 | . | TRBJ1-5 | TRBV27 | TGTGCCAGCGCCACAGCTAGGGGGCAAAGCAATCAGCCCCAGCATTTT | CASATARGQSNQPQHF
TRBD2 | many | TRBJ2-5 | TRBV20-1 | TGCAGTGCCAAGACTAGCGGGAGGGCCATGCTTCAAGAGACCCAGTACTTC | CSAKTSGRAMLQETQYF
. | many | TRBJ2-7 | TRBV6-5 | TGTGCCAGCAGTTACTCCGGGGGTTCCCCTTATGAGCAGTACTTC | CASSYSGGSPYEQYF
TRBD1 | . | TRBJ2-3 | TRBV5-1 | TGCGCCAGCAGCTCGCGGGCAGGGGGAAATACGCAGTATTTT | CASSSRAGGNTQYF
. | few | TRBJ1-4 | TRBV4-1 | TGCGCCAGCAGACAAACGGGACATCTCCCTGCAACTAATGAAAAACTGTTTTTT | CASRQTGHLPATNEKLFF
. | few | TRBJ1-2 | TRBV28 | TGTGCCAGCAGTTCACCGCGATCACACCCAGGGCTTGCCTATGGCTACACCTTC | CASSSPRSHPGLAYGYTF